The 10 T cell receptor beta chains below all came from one sample that was sequenced in a study of blood T cell repertoires in COVID-19. Clones were read by immunoSEQ multiplex PCR, and TCRdb kept only the in-frame ones, dropping some. Here the sample spans some 290,000 clones, approximately 89% being singletons. Sequenced: PBMCs or T cells enriched from blood (not recorded which). Receptors originate from a woman in her twenties or thirties who had recovered from COVID-19.

V is TRBV6-5 and J is TRBJ1-2; 7 nucleotides line up with TRBD1. The CDR3 loop spans 14 amino acids. Germline V gene lookup returns CDR1 MNHEY and CDR2 SVGAGI. V shed 7 bases and J 4 bases; nucleotides not matched to a gene: 9. The CDR3 coding sequence is TGTGCCAGCACTAAAGGGGACAGACTCTATGGCTACACCTTC. Translated, it gives CASTKGDRLYGYTF.

This clone was seen a few times. The chain recombines TRBV5-1 with TRBJ1-5; TRBD1 agrees at 10 bases. This CDR3 has 14 residues. Germline loops: CDR1 SGHRS, CDR2 YFSETQ. V was pared by 4 bases and J by 7 bases, with 5 bases of the junction left unmatched. DNA for the CDR3: TGCGCCAGCAGCGAGGGGACAGGGGACCAGCCCCAGCATTTT. Translated, it gives CASSEGTGDQPQHF.

This clone was picked up one time. The chain carries TRBV6-4 and TRBJ2-2, with 9 bases that match TRBD1. The CDR3 consists of 15 residues. V shed 5 bases and J 1 base; nucleotides not matched to a gene: 2. CDR1 and CDR2 (germline): MRHNA, SNTAGT. Written as DNA, the CDR3 is TGTGCCAGCAGTACGGGACAGGGGAACACCGGGGAGCTGTTTTTT. Protein sequence: CASSTGQGNTGELFF.

The chain couples TRBV5-1 to TRBJ2-7; D perhaps matches TRBD1 (6 bases). This CDR3 comprises 14 residues. CDR1 is SGHRS, CDR2 YFSETQ, per germline. Trimming left V 3 bases short and J 7 bases short, with 17 bases between. The CDR3 nucleotides are TGCGCCAGCAGCTCCTACCTCCTACAGGGAGAGCAGTACTTC. Translated: CASSSYLLQGEQYF.

The V gene is TRBV14, the J gene TRBJ2-6, with D perhaps matching TRBD1 (5 bases). V dropped 2 bases and J dropped 3 bases, with 26 bases sitting between them. The CDR3 runs 21 residues. CDR1 and CDR2 from the germline V gene are SGHDN and FVKESK. DNA of the CDR3: TGTGCCAGCAGCCAATCTAGTTGGTGGGGCAGGGAAGGACATGGGGCCAACGTCCTGACTTTC. It is translated as CASSQSSWWGREGHGANVLTF.

The rearrangement links TRBV28 to TRBJ1-1, with 8 bases lining up with TRBD1. The germline V gene encodes CDR1 MDHEN and CDR2 SYDVKM. V lost 6 bases and J lost 1; bases outside the gene matches: 10. The CDR3 has 16 residues. The CDR3 reads CASRAGRGRKNTEAFF. CDR3 DNA sequence: TGTGCCAGCAGGGCGGGCAGGGGGCGAAAGAACACTGAAGCTTTCTTT. Variable domain in full (rest from reference TRBV28 and TRBJ1-1): DVKVTQSSRYLVKRTGEKVFLECVQDMDHENMFWYRQDPGLGLRLIYFSYDVKMKEKGDIPEGYSVSREKKERFSLILESASTNQTSMYLCASRAGRGRKNTEAFFGQGTRLTVV.

This clone was seen once. This chain links TRBV11-2 with TRBJ2-3; D is possibly TRBD2 (5 bases). V was clipped by 4 bases and J by 3 bases, with 14 bases between them. Germline V gene sequence: CDR1 SGHAT, CDR2 FQNNGV. The CDR3 totals 15 residues. The CDR3 loop reads CASSWRNGMTDTQYF. CDR3 DNA sequence: TGTGCCAGCAGCTGGCGAAACGGGATGACAGATACGCAGTATTTT.

The V and J genes are TRBV10-3 and TRBJ2-1; TRBD2 matches at 12 bases. Germline V gene sequence: CDR1 ENHRY, CDR2 SYGVKD. V shed 4 bases, J shed 5 bases, and the junction held 3 bases outside the gene matches. This CDR3 is built from 15 residues. CDR3 sequence: CAISAGLAGNNEQFF. In DNA form, the CDR3 reads TGTGCCATCAGTGCGGGACTAGCGGGCAACAATGAGCAGTTCTTC.

This chain links TRBV4-2 with TRBJ1-3, with D perhaps matching TRBD1 (6 bases). The CDR3 length is 15 residues. Germline values: CDR1 LGHNA, CDR2 YNFKEQ. The V gene lost 2 bases and the J gene lost 2 bases, with 10 bases spanning the gap. In DNA form, the CDR3 reads TGTGCCAGCAGCCAAAACAGGGACGCTGGAAACACCATATATTTT. Amino acids: CASSQNRDAGNTIYF.

This clone was recorded only once. This chain uses TRBV4-1 with TRBJ1-4; D remains ambiguous. The V end lost 1 base, the J end lost 6 bases, and 6 bases lay between the germline ends. The CDR3 covers 13 residues. Germline values: CDR1 MGHRA, CDR2 YSYEKL. Here the CDR3 reads CASSQVPYEKLFF. The DNA of the CDR3 is TGCGCCAGCAGCCAAGTCCCCTATGAAAAACTGTTTTTT.